This T cell receptor (beta chain) was identified during a study of T cell changes during pregnancy in multiple sclerosis. The CDR3 totals 12 residues. Trimming pared 0 bases from V and 13 bases from J, leaving 10 bases between. Germline V gene data show CDR1 as MGHRA and CDR2 as YSYEKL. Data came from immunoSEQ multiplex PCR; TCRdb stores just in-frame clones and leaves some out. The sample shows 39,000 or so clones, 94% of them seen only once. The specimen was CD8+ T cells from peripheral blood mononuclear cells, collected in the third trimester of pregnancy. The rearrangement joins TRBV4-1 to TRBJ2-1; no firm D call. This TCR was sampled from a female donor with multiple sclerosis, enrolled in a pregnancy study. The CDR3 DNA is TGCGCCAGCAGCCAAGAAGCTGGTCCCCAGTTCTTC. Residues: CASSQEAGPQFF.